This entry lists 7 T cell receptor beta chains sequenced from one sample in a study of T cell responses to AZD1222 COVID-19 vaccine. Measured with immunoSEQ multiplex PCR; TCRdb has only the in-frame clones, and not every one. Among just under 150,000 clones, 70% to 90% were seen once, and the ten largest hold approximately 5%. The sample here was peripheral blood, taken 28 days after the second AZD1222 dose. Receptors were obtained from an adult who received the AZD1222 COVID-19 vaccine.

The chain recombines TRBV14 with TRBJ2-2; 7 nucleotides align to TRBD2. Trimming removed 8 bases from V and 7 bases from J; junction bases left unmatched: 7. The CDR3 is made up of 13 amino acids. Per germline, CDR1 SGHDN and CDR2 FVKESK. The CDR3 reads CASHRSGVGELFF. CDR3 bases: TGTGCCAGCCACCGGAGCGGGGTCGGGGAGCTGTTTTTT.

V usage is TRBV7-9 and J usage is TRBJ1-6; D possibly corresponds to TRBD1 (5 bases). This CDR3 is built from 16 residues. Between the trimmed V and J ends, which lost 5 bases and 2 bases, there was a span of 13 bases. Germline lookup yields CDR1 SEHNR and CDR2 FQNEAQ (reference sequence). CDR3 nucleotide sequence: TGTGCCAGCAGCCTTGACAGCGGAACCTATAATTCACCCCTCCACTTT. Translated: CASSLDSGTYNSPLHF.

This chain uses TRBV3-1 (or the pseudogene TRBV3-2) with TRBJ1-5; D is unclear. The V gene lost 4 bases and the J gene lost 5 bases, with 9 bases spanning the gap. Per the germline V gene, CDR1 is LGHDT and CDR2 is YNNKEL (reference sequence). The CDR3 extends over 13 amino acids. The CDR3: CASSLFLDQPQHF. The DNA for the CDR3 is TGTGCCAGCAGCCTCTTCCTAGATCAGCCCCAGCATTTT.

This clone occurred a few times. The chain combines TRBV14 with TRBJ2-1, with a weak D call TRBD2 (5 bases). Trimming removed 3 bases from V and 8 bases from J, with 20 bases in between. The CDR3 is made up of 16 amino acids. CDR1 and CDR2 (germline): SGHDN, FVKESK. The CDR3 protein is CASSHVARPGLDEQFF. CDR3 coding DNA: TGTGCCAGCAGCCACGTGGCCAGGCCGGGATTGGATGAGCAGTTCTTC.

The chain uses TRBV3-1 (or the pseudogene TRBV3-2) and TRBJ1-5, with 8 nucleotides matching TRBD1. The CDR3 is 14 amino acids. Germline V gives CDR1 LGHDT, CDR2 YNNKEL (reference sequence). The V gene end was trimmed by 1 base and the J gene end by 6 bases; junction bases not matched to a gene: 2. DNA for the CDR3: TGTGCCAGCAGCCAAGGCAGGGGGCGTCAGCCCCAGCATTTT. Encoded protein: CASSQGRGRQPQHF.

The chain is built from TRBV5-4 and TRBJ2-5; 10 nucleotides match TRBD1. J gave up 0 bases and V 2 bases, and 4 bases lay outside the gene matches. This CDR3 has 16 residues. The germline V gene encodes CDR1 SGHNT and CDR2 YYREEE (reference sequence). The CDR3 spells CASSFLGTGDQETQYF. The DNA for the CDR3 is TGTGCCAGCAGCTTTCTCGGGACAGGGGACCAAGAGACCCAGTACTTC.

The chain recombines TRBV11-3 with TRBJ1-3; D unresolved. This CDR3 is 16 amino acids long. Germline CDR1 reads SGHNT; CDR2 reads YENEEA. With 4 bases removed from V and 4 bases from J, the gap between germline ends came to 17 bases. Here the CDR3 DNA reads TGTGCCAGCAGCTCCCGGACGGACGGGTCCGGAAACACCATATATTTT. Its translation is CASSSRTDGSGNTIYF.